These 8 T cell receptor beta chains originate from one sample sequenced in a study of tumor and adjacent non-tumor tissue in lung cancer. A modified ARM-PCR protocol with three rounds of nested PCR amplified TCRbeta. TCRdb recomputed calls from the multiplex PCR reads with MiXCR, one row per CDR3 protein. The sample holds under 95,000 distinct CDR3 sequences, about 66% seen once. The template was RNA from unsorted bulk tissue. Sequencing used lung tumor tissue. The receptors come from a man in his sixties with non-small cell lung cancer.

For this clonotype: At one boundary the junction diverges from the germline segment, which might be a read error. The chain carries TRBV29-1 and TRBJ2-1; D is undetermined. CDR1 SQVTM and CDR2 ANQGSEA come from the germline V gene. The CDR3 length is 13 residues. CDR3 coding DNA: TGCAGCGTGGAAGGTGTCGCCTACAATGAGCAGCTCTTC. Translated: CSVEGVAYNEQLF.

About this clonotype itself: A read error may account for a junction end that differs from germline. V gene TRBV5-1 combines with J gene TRBJ2-5; 8 nucleotides align to TRBD1. The CDR3 sequence is 16 residues long. Per germline, CDR1 SGHRS and CDR2 YFSETQ. CDR3 in amino acids: CAGSKSQGASIKTQYF. In DNA form, the CDR3 reads TGCGCCGGCAGCAAATCTCAGGGGGCGAGCATTAAGACCCAGTACTTC.

As to this clonotype: At one boundary the junction diverges from the germline segment, which might be a read error. This chain links TRBV5-4 with TRBJ1-6; D remains unclear. Germline V gene sequence: CDR1 SGHNT, CDR2 YYREEE (reference sequence). CDR3 length: 14 residues. CDR3 DNA sequence: TGTGCCAGCACCTTGGATAGGCCCTATTCACCTCTCCACTTT. It translates to CASTLDRPYSPLHF.

The sample holds a few counts of this clonotype. The V call is TRBV21-1, the J call TRBJ1-4. TRBV21-1 is tagged as a pseudogene. This CDR3 region has 15 residues. CDR3 sequence: CASSYLGGSDEKLFF. CDR3 sequence (DNA): TGTGCCAGCAGCTACCTGGGAGGATCAGATGAAAAACTGTTTTTT.

With regard to this clonotype: A read error is possible here, since a much larger clone lies one base away. V and J are TRBV6-2 or TRBV6-3 and TRBJ2-7; D is perhaps TRBD2 (6 bases). V was clipped by 9 bases and J by 0 bases, with 21 bases between them. Germline assignment: CDR1 MNHEY and CDR2 SVGEGT. This CDR3 contains 16 residues. CDR3 residues: CASSSAGTPSSYEQYF. The CDR3 coding sequence is TGTGCCAGTTCGAGTGCCGGGACTCCGAGCTCCTACGAGCAGTACTTC.

Only a few counts were recorded for this clonotype. Since a much larger clone is just one base distant, this may be a read error. The genes are TRBV12-3 or TRBV12-4 and TRBJ2-7; a weak D match, TRBD2 (7 bases). CDR3 length equals 13 residues. Trimming cost V 7 bases and J 7 bases, with 17 bases left between them. The chain's CDR3 is CASNSKGGVEQYF. DNA for the CDR3: TGTGCCAGCAATTCTAAGGGGGGGGTTGAGCAGTACTTC.

The chain couples TRBV29-1 to TRBJ2-1, with a weak D call TRBD1 (6 bases). Germline V gene lookup returns CDR1 SQVTM and CDR2 ANQGSEA. CDR3 size: 16 residues. The CDR3 sequence: CGANEAAQGDMGEQFF. The CDR3 DNA is TGCGGCGCTAACGAGGCCGCACAGGGTGACATGGGTGAGCAGTTCTTC.

This clonotype has only a few counts. Relative to the germline gene, one junction end is altered; a read error may explain this. The V call is TRBV12-3 or TRBV12-4, the J call TRBJ1-2, with 8 nucleotides matching TRBD1. CDR3 length: 15 residues. The CDR3 loop is CASSHGQGEAYDYTF. In DNA, the CDR3 is TGTGCCAGCAGTCATGGACAGGGAGAGGCCTATGACTACACCTTC.